The rows below give T cell receptor beta chains drawn from one sample of a study of T-cell reconstitution after alpha-beta-depleted transplantation in children. From the PCR reads, TCRdb called clonotypes with MiXCR, one entry per CDR3 protein. The table includes 200,000 or so distinct CDR3 sequences, about 7% detected once. The source was PBMCs, collected before TCRalphabeta/CD19-depleted stem cell transplant. These receptors were taken from a boy between 2 and 10 years old with acute lymphoblastic leukemia, due to receive a stem cell transplant. Each CDR3 is given with its conserved first and last residue. D genes are given only for firm matches. Size tells how often a clone was seen (once, few, many) or the class of an expanded clone, and some rows leave it out.

CDR3aa: CSARVGGRPGELFF; CDR3nt: TGCAGTGCTAGAGTAGGGGGACGGCCCGGGGAGCTGTTTTTT; abundance: many; j_gene: TRBJ2-2; d_gene: .; v_gene: TRBV20-1
CDR3aa: CASSWTSGGFASYEQYF; CDR3nt: TGTGCCAGCAGCTGGACTAGCGGGGGGTTTGCGTCCTACGAGCAGTACTTC; abundance: many; j_gene: TRBJ2-7; d_gene: TRBD2; v_gene: TRBV12-3/TRBV12-4
CDR3aa: CASSQVIMLNSGAATYEQYF; CDR3nt: TGCGCCAGCAGCCAAGTAATAATGTTAAATAGCGGGGCTGCCACCTACGAGCAGTACTTC; abundance: .; j_gene: TRBJ2-7; d_gene: TRBD2; v_gene: TRBV4-3
CDR3aa: CASSPSAPETQYF; CDR3nt: TGTGCCAGCTCACCATCGGCACCAGAGACCCAGTACTTC; abundance: many; j_gene: TRBJ2-5; d_gene: .; v_gene: TRBV18
CDR3aa: CASSSSGVAETQYF; CDR3nt: TGTGCCAGCAGCTCTAGCGGGGTGGCAGAGACCCAGTACTTC; abundance: .; j_gene: TRBJ2-5; d_gene: TRBD2; v_gene: TRBV12-3/TRBV12-4
CDR3aa: CASSAQGLGQPQHF; CDR3nt: TGTGCCAGCAGCGCCCAGGGACTCGGCCAGCCCCAGCATTTT; abundance: few; j_gene: TRBJ1-5; d_gene: .; v_gene: TRBV7-6
CDR3aa: CASSGLLYEQYF; CDR3nt: TGTGCCAGCAGTGGACTCCTCTACGAGCAGTACTTC; abundance: few; j_gene: TRBJ2-7; d_gene: .; v_gene: TRBV6-2/TRBV6-3
CDR3aa: CSANTNRDRGSYEQYF; CDR3nt: TGCAGTGCTAACACCAATAGGGACAGGGGCTCCTACGAGCAGTACTTC; abundance: many; j_gene: TRBJ2-7; d_gene: TRBD1; v_gene: TRBV20-1
CDR3aa: CASSQGQGAASQYF; CDR3nt: TGTGCCAGCAGTCAAGGACAGGGGGCGGCCTCGCAGTACTTC; abundance: .; j_gene: TRBJ2-7; d_gene: TRBD1; v_gene: TRBV28
CDR3aa: CASSWGQGWFF; CDR3nt: TGTGCCAGCAGTTGGGGACAGGGATGGTTCTTC; abundance: many; j_gene: TRBJ2-1; d_gene: TRBD1; v_gene: TRBV6-1
CDR3aa: CASSPSPPRTYEQYF; CDR3nt: TGTGCCAGCAGTCCCTCCCCTCCAAGAACCTACGAGCAGTACTTC; abundance: many; j_gene: TRBJ2-7; d_gene: .; v_gene: TRBV6-2/TRBV6-3
CDR3aa: CSAIRTSYAYEQYF; CDR3nt: TGCAGTGCTATTCGGACTAGCTACGCCTACGAGCAGTACTTC; abundance: .; j_gene: TRBJ2-7; d_gene: TRBD2; v_gene: TRBV20-1
CDR3aa: CASSLMYTEAFF; CDR3nt: TGTGCCAGCAGCTTAATGTACACTGAAGCTTTCTTT; abundance: many; j_gene: TRBJ1-1; d_gene: .; v_gene: TRBV7-2
CDR3aa: CASSFYRGTNEQYF; CDR3nt: TGTGCCAGCAGCTTCTACAGGGGGACGAACGAGCAGTACTTC; abundance: .; j_gene: TRBJ2-7; d_gene: TRBD1; v_gene: TRBV6-2/TRBV6-3
CDR3aa: CSVDSGVYGYTF; CDR3nt: TGCAGCGTTGACTCAGGGGTCTACGGCTACACCTTC; abundance: .; j_gene: TRBJ1-2; d_gene: .; v_gene: TRBV29-1
CDR3aa: CASSTQANQPQHF; CDR3nt: TGTGCCAGCTCCACACAGGCCAATCAGCCCCAGCATTTT; abundance: few; j_gene: TRBJ1-5; d_gene: .; v_gene: TRBV6-4